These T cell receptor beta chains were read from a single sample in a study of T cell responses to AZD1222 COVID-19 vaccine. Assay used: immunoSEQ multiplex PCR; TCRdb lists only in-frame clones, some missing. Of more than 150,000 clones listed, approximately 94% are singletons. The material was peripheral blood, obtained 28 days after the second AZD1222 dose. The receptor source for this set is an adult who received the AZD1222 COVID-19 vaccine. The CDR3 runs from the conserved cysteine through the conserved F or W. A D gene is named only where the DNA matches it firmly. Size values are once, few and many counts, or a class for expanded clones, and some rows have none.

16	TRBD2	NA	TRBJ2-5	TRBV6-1	CASSERTSATMWTQYF	TGTGCCAGCAGTGAGAGGACTAGCGCTACAATGTGGACCCAGTACTTC
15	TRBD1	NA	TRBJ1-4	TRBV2	CASRAQGATGEKLFF	TGTGCCAGCAGAGCCCAGGGGGCGACGGGTGAAAAACTGTTTTTT
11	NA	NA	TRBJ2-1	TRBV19	CASRNYNEQFF	TGTGCCAGTCGAAATTACAATGAGCAGTTCTTC
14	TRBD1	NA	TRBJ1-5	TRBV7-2	CASSPDRGRQPQHF	TGTGCCAGCAGCCCTGACAGGGGGCGTCAGCCCCAGCATTTT
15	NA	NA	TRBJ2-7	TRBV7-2	CASSSKMGGSYEQYF	TGTGCCAGCAGCTCCAAGATGGGGGGCAGCTACGAGCAGTACTTC
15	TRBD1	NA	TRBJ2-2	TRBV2	CASEGQATNTGELFF	TGTGCCAGCGAGGGACAGGCGACGAACACCGGGGAGCTGTTTTTT
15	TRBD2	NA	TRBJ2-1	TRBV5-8	CASSLGTSGTNEQFF	TGTGCCAGCAGCTTGGGGACTAGCGGAACCAATGAGCAGTTCTTC
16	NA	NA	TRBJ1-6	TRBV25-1	CASRGHGNGYNSPLHF	TGTGCCAGCAGGGGACACGGAAACGGCTATAATTCACCCCTCCACTTT
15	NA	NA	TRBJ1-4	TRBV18	CASSYQGAANEKLFF	TGTGCCAGCTCGTACCAAGGGGCGGCTAATGAAAAACTGTTTTTT
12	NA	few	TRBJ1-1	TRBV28	CASKGPTEGAFF	TGTGCCAGCAAGGGACCCACCGAGGGAGCTTTCTTT
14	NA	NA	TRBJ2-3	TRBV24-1	CATGEGSATDTQYF	TGTGCCACCGGCGAGGGATCGGCCACAGATACGCAGTATTTT
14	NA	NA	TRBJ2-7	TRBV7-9	CASSSGVFYYEQYF	TGTGCCAGCAGCTCGGGGGTTTTTTACTACGAGCAGTACTTC
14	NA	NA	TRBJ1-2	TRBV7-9	CASSKAGGFYGYTF	TGTGCCAGCAGCAAAGCCGGGGGGTTCTATGGCTACACCTTC
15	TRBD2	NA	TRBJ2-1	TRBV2	CASSEILAGGNEQFF	TGTGCCAGCAGTGAAATCCTAGCGGGAGGCAATGAGCAGTTCTTC
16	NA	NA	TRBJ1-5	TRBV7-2	CASSLNGRRSNQPQHF	TGTGCCAGCAGCTTAAACGGGAGGCGTAGCAATCAGCCCCAGCATTTT
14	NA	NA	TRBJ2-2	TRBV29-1	CSVGPPGNTGELFF	TGCAGCGTTGGCCCCCCCGGGAACACCGGGGAGCTGTTTTTT